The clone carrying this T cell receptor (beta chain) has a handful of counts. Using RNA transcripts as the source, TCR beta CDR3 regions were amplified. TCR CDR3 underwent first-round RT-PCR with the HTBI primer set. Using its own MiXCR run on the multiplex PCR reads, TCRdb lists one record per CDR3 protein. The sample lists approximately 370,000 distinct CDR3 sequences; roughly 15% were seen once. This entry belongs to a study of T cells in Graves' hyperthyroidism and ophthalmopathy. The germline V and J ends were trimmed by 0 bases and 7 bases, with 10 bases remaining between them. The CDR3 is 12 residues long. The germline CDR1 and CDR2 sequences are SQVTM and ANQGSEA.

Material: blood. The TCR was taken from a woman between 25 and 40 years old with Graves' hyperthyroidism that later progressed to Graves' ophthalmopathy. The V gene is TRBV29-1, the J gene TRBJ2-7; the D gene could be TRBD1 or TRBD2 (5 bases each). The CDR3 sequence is CSVEDPGREQYF. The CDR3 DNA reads TGCAGCGTTGAAGATCCGGGACGGGAGCAGTACTTC.